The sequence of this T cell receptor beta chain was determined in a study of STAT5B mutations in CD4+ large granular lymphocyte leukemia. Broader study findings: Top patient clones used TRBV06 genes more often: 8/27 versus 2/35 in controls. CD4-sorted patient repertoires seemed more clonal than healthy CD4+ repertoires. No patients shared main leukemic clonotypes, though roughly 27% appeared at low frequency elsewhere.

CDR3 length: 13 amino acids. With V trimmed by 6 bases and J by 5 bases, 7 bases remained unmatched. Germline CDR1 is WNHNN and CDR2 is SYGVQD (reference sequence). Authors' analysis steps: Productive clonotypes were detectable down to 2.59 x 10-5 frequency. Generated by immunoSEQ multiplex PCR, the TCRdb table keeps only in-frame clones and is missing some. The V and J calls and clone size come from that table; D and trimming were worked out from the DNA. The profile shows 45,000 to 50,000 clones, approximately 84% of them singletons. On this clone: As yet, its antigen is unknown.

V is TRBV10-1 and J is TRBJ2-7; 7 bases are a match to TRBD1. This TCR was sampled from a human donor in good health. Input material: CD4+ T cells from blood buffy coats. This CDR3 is CASSLTGSDEQYF. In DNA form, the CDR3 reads TGCGCCAGCAGCTTGACAGGGAGCGACGAGCAGTACTTC.